This T cell receptor beta chain was sequenced for a study of cytomegalovirus exposure and HLA in healthy donors. General study points: Cytomegalovirus association was assigned to around 150 TCR beta chains. According to reports, the classifier identified cytomegalovirus status with high specificity and sensitivity. Most sequenced TCRs were rare (though some public TCRs occurred in many donors). Among the CMV-associated chains, a few were confirmed in vitro as specific for CMV antigens.

Measured with immunoSEQ multiplex PCR; TCRdb has only the in-frame clones, and not every one. Altogether some 140,000 clones are present, roughly nine tenths being singletons, with the ten largest covering 2.5% to 3.5%. About this clone: Antigen specificity is unknown.

Germline CDR1 reads MNHNY; CDR2 reads SVGAGI (reference sequence). This CDR3 is 12 amino acids long. With 0 bases removed from V and 6 bases from J, the gap between germline ends came to 3 bases. This sequence was found in a man younger than 35 in good health and CMV-seronegative. The sample consisted of PBMCs. The chain recombines TRBV6-6 with TRBJ1-5; D uncertain. The CDR3 region is CASSYSAQPQHF. CDR3 DNA: TGTGCCAGCAGTTACTCGGCTCAGCCCCAGCATTTT.